This TCR beta chain was identified in a study of CD8+CD57+ T cells in acquired aplastic anemia. On the study more broadly: Each DNA sample taken from sorted CD4+ and CD8+ cells came to 3 to 4 ug on average. General study points: Patients and controls shared 25 to 35 CD8+ CDR3 sequences, which appeared highly expressed in patients and within their immunodominant clones.

Sequenced patients had shown CD8+CD57+ cell expansion by flow cytometry. Germline-derived CDR1 and CDR2 are SGDLS and YYNGEE. The length of the CDR3 is 15 residues. V lost 3 bases to trimming and J lost 0 bases, with 13 bases between them. Genomic DNA was employed as the template in profiling TCR beta VDJ and CDR3. TCRdb itself ran the reads through MiXCR, one entry per CDR3 protein. This sample has hundreds of thousands of distinct CDR3 sequences; 40% to 50% occur once, and the top ten carry less than 9%. In its sample, this clonotype was seen a few times. Its antigen is currently unknown. This sequence may be a read error, since a much larger clone differs from it by one base.

The receptor comes from a human donor with aplastic anemia. The source material was sorted CD4+, CD8+, or CD8+CD57+ T cells (not recorded which) from PBMCs. The chain uses TRBV9 and TRBJ2-7, with TRBD1 as a possible D gene (5 bases). CDR3 in DNA: TGTGCCAGCAGCGCAGGGCAGAGGAGCTCCTACGAGCAGTACTTC. As protein: CASSAGQRSSYEQYF.